These 17 T cell receptor beta chains originate from one sample sequenced in a study of persistence of HIV-infected CD4 T cells. The antigens of these receptors remain unknown. This was the immunoSEQ version 4 assay in survey mode. Only in-frame clones appear in the TCRdb table, and some are missing; sequencing was by immunoSEQ multiplex PCR. Counted here are about 64,000 clones, 65% to 75% occurring once; the ten biggest clones make up more than 1.5%. The stimulus was an HIV-1 Gag 15-mer peptide pool, around 1.1 ug/peptide/mL. Sorted nonresponding memory CD4+ T cells were CD40L-negative, CD69-negative, CD45RO-high. The starting material was CD4+ T cells sorted from PBMCs after roughly 20-hour stimulation, obtained from a patient who received antiretroviral therapy. The origin of the receptors is an adult man with HIV who was CMV-seropositive.

Regarding this clone: This CDR3 is also generated by other DNA sequences in the sample. This chain's CDR3 is CASSFGQGGYTF. The CDR3 DNA sequence: TGTGCCAGCAGTTTCGGCCAGGGTGGCTACACCTTC. This chain links TRBV28 with TRBJ1-2; tentative D call: TRBD1 (5 bases). CDR3 size: 12 residues. Germline V lookup: CDR1 MDHEN, CDR2 SYDVKM. V was trimmed by 3 bases and J by 7 bases, leaving 9 bases between them.

CDR3: CARPPRDRGASNYGYTF. CDR3 sequence (DNA): TGTGCCCGACCCCCCCGGGACAGGGGGGCCTCGAACTATGGCTACACCTTC. The chain combines TRBV2 with TRBJ1-2; 11 bases are a match to TRBD1. V dropped 11 bases and J dropped 2; count of bases not matched to a gene: 16. The CDR3 totals 17 residues. Germline lookup yields CDR1 SNHLY and CDR2 FYNNEI.

The chain is built from TRBV7-2 and TRBJ2-7; D assignment may be TRBD1 or TRBD2 (5 bases each). The ends were cut back, 1 base at V and 7 bases at J, with 17 bases in the middle. The germline V gene encodes CDR1 SGHTA and CDR2 FQGNSA. The CDR3 runs to 15 residues. In DNA, the CDR3 is TGTGCCAGCAGCTTAGGGAGGACACCCTCGGGAGAGCAGTACTTC. As protein: CASSLGRTPSGEQYF.

The chain links TRBV10-2 to TRBJ2-7; 10 bases match TRBD2. CDR1 WSHSY and CDR2 SAAADI come from the germline V gene. V was pared by 5 bases and J by 2 bases, with 0 bases of the junction left unmatched. CDR3 length: 13 residues. CDR3 in amino acids: CASSLAGAYEQYF. CDR3 coding DNA: TGCGCCAGCAGTCTAGCGGGGGCCTACGAGCAGTACTTC.

The genes are TRBV5-1 and TRBJ1-6; D ambiguous. The CDR3 has 13 amino acids. CDR1 and CDR2 from the germline V gene are SGHRS and YFSETQ. V was cut by 4 bases and J by 7 bases, with 9 bases left in between. The CDR3 nucleotides are TGCGCCAGCAGCAAAGGCTCGAATTCACCCCTCCACTTT. Protein sequence: CASSKGSNSPLHF.

This chain's CDR3 is CASSPGQGAPGYGYTF. The CDR3 DNA reads TGCGCCAGCAGCCCGGGGCAGGGGGCGCCGGGCTATGGCTACACCTTC. The rearrangement uses TRBV4-1 and TRBJ1-2, with TRBD1 identical over 8 bases. The germline V gene has CDR1 MGHRA and CDR2 YSYEKL. Trimming at V came to 4 bases and at J to 4 bases, leaving 11 bases not matched to a gene. The CDR3 runs to 16 residues.

V gene TRBV10-2 combines with J gene TRBJ1-4, with no clear D. Trimming removed 4 bases from V and 2 bases from J, with 8 bases in between. The CDR3 extends over 14 amino acids. Germline CDR1 reads WSHSY; CDR2 reads SAAADI. The CDR3 coding sequence is TGCGCCAGCAGTGGCGCGGATACTAATGAAAAACTGTTTTTT. It is translated as CASSGADTNEKLFF.

The chain joins TRBV27 to TRBJ1-4; a possible D gene is TRBD1 (6 bases). Germline V lookup: CDR1 MNHEY, CDR2 SMNVEV (reference sequence). This CDR3 spans 15 amino acids. V lost 6 bases to trimming and J lost 4 bases, with 15 bases between them. In DNA form, the CDR3 reads TGTGCCAGCAGCAATCAGGGGTTGGGTAATGAAAAACTGTTTTTT. It translates to CASSNQGLGNEKLFF.

The table lists this clone with a few counts. This chain uses TRBV9 with TRBJ1-1; 7 nucleotides agree with TRBD1. This CDR3 spans 14 amino acids. The J segment lost 3 bases and the V segment lost 6 bases, leaving 8 bases of the junction unmatched. Germline V CDR1 and CDR2: SGDLS, YYNGEE. This chain's CDR3 is CASTRDRVDTEAFF. CDR3 bases: TGTGCCAGCACCAGAGACAGGGTGGACACTGAAGCTTTCTTT. Drawing the rest from reference TRBV9 and TRBJ1-1, the complete variable domain is DSGVTQTPKHLITATGQRVTLRCSPRSGDLSVYWYQQSLDQGLQFLIQYYNGEERAKGNILERFSAQQFPDLHSELNLSSLELGDSALYFCASTRDRVDTEAFFGQGTRLTVV.

This chain joins TRBV28 and TRBJ2-2; no reliable D call. Germline-derived CDR1 and CDR2 are MDHEN and SYDVKM. V was pared by 4 bases and J by 6 bases, with 9 bases between. There are 13 residues in the CDR3. The CDR3 reads CASSSKRPGELFF. The CDR3 DNA reads as TGTGCCAGCAGTTCCAAACGGCCCGGGGAGCTGTTTTTT.

The rearrangement links TRBV5-4 to TRBJ2-7; tentatively, D is TRBD1 or TRBD2 (6 bases each). Germline loops: CDR1 SGHNT, CDR2 YYREEE (reference sequence). The ends were cut back, 3 bases at V and 6 bases at J, with 16 bases in the middle. This CDR3 contains 14 residues. CDR3 nucleotides: TGTGCCAGCAGCTCCCCCCGGGGGCACGGCGAGCAGTACTTC. Protein sequence: CASSSPRGHGEQYF.

This chain joins TRBV2 and TRBJ1-3, with D uncertain. CDR1 is SNHLY and CDR2 is FYNNEI in the germline V gene. This CDR3 has 13 amino acids. Trimming took 6 bases from V and 1 from J, leaving 7 bases between them. In DNA, the CDR3 is TGTGCCAGCAGGCCAGGATCTGGAAACACCATATATTTT. Encoded protein: CASRPGSGNTIYF.

The genes are TRBV5-4 and TRBJ1-2; 8 bases are a match to TRBD1. The V gene's germline CDR1 is SGHNT and CDR2 YYREEE (reference sequence). Germline trimming cut 0 bases from V and 8 bases from J; bases unmatched to any gene: 6. The CDR3 covers 14 residues. CDR3 DNA sequence: TGTGCCAGCAGCTTGGGACAGGGGATAGGGGGCTACACCTTC. Translation: CASSLGQGIGGYTF.

This clone came up once. The chain employs TRBV9 and TRBJ2-4; weak D call: TRBD1 (6 bases). This CDR3 comprises 15 residues. The V gene's germline CDR1 is SGDLS and CDR2 YYNGEE. V was cut by 3 bases and J by 8 bases, with 18 bases left in between. For the CDR3, the DNA is TGTGCCAGCAGCGGGGGTACTACAGGGAAGGACATTCAGTACTTC. It is translated as CASSGGTTGKDIQYF.

This clone was observed once. This sequence joins TRBV5-4 and TRBJ1-4, with D hard to call. This CDR3 has 12 residues. CDR1 and CDR2 from the germline V gene are SGHNT and YYREEE (reference sequence). Trimming took 1 base from V and 15 from J, leaving 13 bases between them. The chain's CDR3 is CASSLSGDFLFF. CDR3 sequence (DNA): TGTGCCAGCAGCTTGTCAGGAGACTTCTTGTTTTTT.

The chain carries TRBV5-4 and TRBJ1-4, with a possible D match to TRBD1 (5 bases). The V end lost 5 bases, the J end lost 8 bases, and 19 bases lay between the germline ends. The CDR3 loop spans 15 amino acids. The germline CDR1 and CDR2 sequences are SGHNT and YYREEE (reference sequence). CDR3 in amino acids: CASSTKVGLQEKLFF. As DNA, the CDR3 is TGTGCCAGCAGTACAAAGGTGGGGCTCCAGGAAAAACTGTTTTTT.

This clone appeared a single time. The chain recombines TRBV28 with TRBJ1-3; D is unresolved. The CDR3 is 14 residues long. Germline CDR1 and CDR2: MDHEN and SYDVKM. The V end lost 3 bases, the J end lost 1 base, and 7 bases lay between the germline ends. This CDR3 reads CASSLDSSGNTIYF. CDR3 bases: TGTGCCAGCAGTTTGGATAGTTCTGGAAACACCATATATTTT.